These T cell receptor beta chains were read from a single sample in a study of CD8 T cells in Susac syndrome. TCRdb analysed the immunoSEQ multiplex PCR reads with MiXCR anew, one entry per CDR3 protein. The profile covers about 210,000 distinct CDR3 sequences, with 95% appearing a single time and 0.095% taken by the ten largest. The material sequenced was CD4+ T cells from PBMCs. These receptors were collected from a human donor with multiple sclerosis. Each CDR3 is given with its conserved first and last residue. The order of the fields is J gene, D gene, clone size, V gene, CDR3 DNA, CDR3 protein. D genes are given only for firm matches. Only part of the rows carry a size: once, few, many, or a class if the clone is expanded.

j_gene: TRBJ1-1
d_gene: TRBD1
abundance: once
v_gene: TRBV29-1
CDR3nt: TGCAGCGTGAGCATTACAGGGGACACTGAAGCTTTCTTT
CDR3aa: CSVSITGDTEAFF

j_gene: TRBJ2-7
d_gene: -
abundance: -
v_gene: TRBV6-5
CDR3nt: TGTGCCAGCAGTTACAGGCAGGGGGGGTCCTACGAGCAGTACTTC
CDR3aa: CASSYRQGGSYEQYF

j_gene: TRBJ2-3
d_gene: -
abundance: -
v_gene: TRBV18
CDR3nt: TGTGCCAGCTCACCATCCACTAGCAGCACAGATACGCAGTATTTT
CDR3aa: CASSPSTSSTDTQYF

j_gene: TRBJ2-5
d_gene: -
abundance: -
v_gene: TRBV2
CDR3nt: TGTGCCAGCAGTGTCGAAGGTCGACAAGAGACCCAGTACTTC
CDR3aa: CASSVEGRQETQYF

j_gene: TRBJ1-1
d_gene: -
abundance: -
v_gene: TRBV29-1
CDR3nt: TGCAGCGTGGGGTCCAGGGCGAACACTGAAGCTTTCTTT
CDR3aa: CSVGSRANTEAFF

j_gene: TRBJ1-1
d_gene: -
abundance: -
v_gene: TRBV18
CDR3nt: TGTGCCAGCTCACTTGGGATGGACACTGAAGCTTTCTTT
CDR3aa: CASSLGMDTEAFF

j_gene: TRBJ2-3
d_gene: -
abundance: -
v_gene: TRBV15
CDR3nt: TGTGCCACCACCCCCCTTGGAGGAGATACGCAGTATTTT
CDR3aa: CATTPLGGDTQYF

j_gene: TRBJ1-5
d_gene: -
abundance: -
v_gene: TRBV7-9
CDR3nt: TGTGCCAGCAGTTCCGGCGAATATCAGCCCCAGCATTTT
CDR3aa: CASSSGEYQPQHF

j_gene: TRBJ2-3
d_gene: TRBD2
abundance: -
v_gene: TRBV19
CDR3nt: TGTGATCCTAGCGGGAGGTTCACAGATACGCAGTATTTT
CDR3aa: CDPSGRFTDTQYF

j_gene: TRBJ2-7
d_gene: -
abundance: -
v_gene: TRBV6-5
CDR3nt: TGTGCCAGCGCCCGGGACTCATTCTACGAGCAGTACTTC
CDR3aa: CASARDSFYEQYF

j_gene: TRBJ2-2
d_gene: -
abundance: -
v_gene: TRBV6-1
CDR3nt: TGTGCCAGCAGTCCTGCGGGGCAGGGGGACACCGGGGAGCTGTTTTTT
CDR3aa: CASSPAGQGDTGELFF

j_gene: TRBJ1-2
d_gene: -
abundance: -
v_gene: TRBV7-9
CDR3nt: TGTGCCAGCAGCTTTAAACCCAACTATGGCTACACCTTC
CDR3aa: CASSFKPNYGYTF

j_gene: TRBJ2-5
d_gene: -
abundance: once
v_gene: TRBV2
CDR3nt: TGTGCCAGCAGTGAAGCGCTTGGAGAGACCCAGTACTTC
CDR3aa: CASSEALGETQYF

j_gene: TRBJ1-4
d_gene: TRBD1
abundance: -
v_gene: TRBV2
CDR3nt: TGTGCCAGCGCTGAACAGGGGACCAATAATGAAAAACTGTTTTTT
CDR3aa: CASAEQGTNNEKLFF

j_gene: TRBJ2-5
d_gene: TRBD1
abundance: -
v_gene: TRBV7-9
CDR3nt: TGTGCCAGCAGCTCGAACAGGGGGCACGAGACCCAGTACTTC
CDR3aa: CASSSNRGHETQYF

j_gene: TRBJ2-1
d_gene: TRBD2
abundance: -
v_gene: TRBV20-1
CDR3nt: TGCAGTACAATATCGGGAGGTTGGGATGAGCAGTTCTTC
CDR3aa: CSTISGGWDEQFF

j_gene: TRBJ1-5
d_gene: -
abundance: -
v_gene: TRBV24-1
CDR3nt: TGTGCCCCTCGCCTCGAGGGGCAGCCCCAGCATTTT
CDR3aa: CAPRLEGQPQHF

j_gene: TRBJ2-7
d_gene: -
abundance: -
v_gene: TRBV11-2
CDR3nt: TGTGCCAGCAGCAACCGGTACAGGCGCGACGAGCAGTACTTC
CDR3aa: CASSNRYRRDEQYF

j_gene: TRBJ1-2
d_gene: -
abundance: -
v_gene: TRBV5-6
CDR3nt: TGTGCCAGCAGCTTGGGTACGATAGCAGGGAGCTATGGCTACACCTTC
CDR3aa: CASSLGTIAGSYGYTF

j_gene: TRBJ1-1
d_gene: -
abundance: once
v_gene: TRBV25-1
CDR3nt: TGTGCCAGCAGGACAACTCGCGCACAGTACACTGAAGCTTTCTTT
CDR3aa: CASRTTRAQYTEAFF

j_gene: TRBJ2-7
d_gene: TRBD1
abundance: -
v_gene: TRBV29-1
CDR3nt: TGCAGCGTTTTGACAGGGATAAATGACGAGCAGTACTTC
CDR3aa: CSVLTGINDEQYF

j_gene: TRBJ2-7
d_gene: TRBD1
abundance: -
v_gene: TRBV3-1
CDR3nt: TGTGCCAGCAGACAAGGTGGGACAGGCGAGCAGTACTTC
CDR3aa: CASRQGGTGEQYF

j_gene: TRBJ2-1
d_gene: TRBD2
abundance: -
v_gene: TRBV7-3
CDR3nt: TGTGCCAGCAGCCCGGGACTAGCGGAGAACAATGAGCAGTTCTTC
CDR3aa: CASSPGLAENNEQFF

j_gene: TRBJ2-1
d_gene: TRBD2
abundance: -
v_gene: TRBV7-3
CDR3nt: TGTGCCAGCAGCTCTCGACTAGCGGGATTAAATGAGCAGTTCTTC
CDR3aa: CASSSRLAGLNEQFF

j_gene: TRBJ2-7
d_gene: TRBD2
abundance: few
v_gene: TRBV6-6
CDR3nt: TGTGCCAGCAGTCCCAGCGGGGGGGCGGGCGAGCAGTACTTC
CDR3aa: CASSPSGGAGEQYF

j_gene: TRBJ2-7
d_gene: -
abundance: -
v_gene: TRBV6-6
CDR3nt: TGTGCCAGCACGATGGGGGCGGGAGAGCAGTACTTC
CDR3aa: CASTMGAGEQYF

j_gene: TRBJ2-5
d_gene: TRBD2
abundance: -
v_gene: TRBV20-1
CDR3nt: TGCAGTGCTAGTTTCAGCGGGGGACAAGAGACCCAGTACTTC
CDR3aa: CSASFSGGQETQYF

j_gene: TRBJ2-7
d_gene: -
abundance: -
v_gene: TRBV7-3
CDR3nt: TGTGCCAGCCGGGGGACACACCCCTACGAGCAGTACTTC
CDR3aa: CASRGTHPYEQYF

j_gene: TRBJ1-5
d_gene: -
abundance: -
v_gene: TRBV30
CDR3nt: TGTGCCTGGAGTCCAGGTCGCAATCAGCCCCAGCATTTT
CDR3aa: CAWSPGRNQPQHF

j_gene: TRBJ2-3
d_gene: -
abundance: -
v_gene: TRBV20-1
CDR3nt: TGCAGTGCTAGTTCCAACCACTGGGGCACAGATACGCAGTATTTT
CDR3aa: CSASSNHWGTDTQYF

j_gene: TRBJ2-1
d_gene: TRBD2
abundance: -
v_gene: TRBV9
CDR3nt: TGTGCCAGCAGCGTAGGCCCTAGCGGGGGGGCGCCGCAGTTCTTC
CDR3aa: CASSVGPSGGAPQFF

j_gene: TRBJ2-5
d_gene: TRBD2
abundance: -
v_gene: TRBV9
CDR3nt: TGTGCCAGCAGCACCGGGACTAGCGGGGGGCCACGCCAGTACTTC
CDR3aa: CASSTGTSGGPRQYF

j_gene: TRBJ2-4
d_gene: -
abundance: -
v_gene: TRBV12-3/TRBV12-4
CDR3nt: TGTGCCAGCAGGCCGGAACAGGGCGGAGGGAACATTCAGTACTTC
CDR3aa: CASRPEQGGGNIQYF

j_gene: TRBJ1-1
d_gene: TRBD1
abundance: -
v_gene: TRBV20-1
CDR3nt: TGCAGTGCTAGAAAGAACAGGGGCCAGAACACTGAAGCTTTCTTT
CDR3aa: CSARKNRGQNTEAFF

j_gene: TRBJ2-5
d_gene: -
abundance: once
v_gene: TRBV3-1
CDR3nt: TGTGCCAGCTCCCCCCGACCCAGGGCCCAAGAGACCCAGTACTTC
CDR3aa: CASSPRPRAQETQYF

j_gene: TRBJ1-2
d_gene: -
abundance: -
v_gene: TRBV20-1
CDR3nt: TGCAGTGCTCTACCAGGACAATGGGTCGGCTACACCTTC
CDR3aa: CSALPGQWVGYTF